A selection of T cell receptor beta chains follows, all from one sample in a study of T cells in Graves' hyperthyroidism and ophthalmopathy. TCRdb recomputed calls from the multiplex PCR reads with MiXCR, one row per CDR3 protein. The repertoire holds about 600,000 distinct CDR3 sequences, with 12% to 15% as singletons. What was sequenced was blood. The receptors were gathered from a woman aged 18-30 years with Graves' ophthalmopathy. Both conserved end residues are part of each CDR3.

J | V | CDR3
TRBJ2-5 | TRBV9 | CASSVGGVGQETQYF
TRBJ2-5 | TRBV10-3 | CAISESTGQGETQYF
TRBJ2-7 | TRBV11-1 | CASSLSGTGGEQYF
TRBJ1-2 | TRBV27 | CASSLRQSNYGYTF
TRBJ1-3 | TRBV2 | CASSEAEISGNTIYF
TRBJ2-7 | TRBV28 | CASSFGGAGGSYEQYF
TRBJ2-5 | TRBV7-2 | CASSLQTGGETQYF
TRBJ2-7 | TRBV6-5 | CASSYRTSYEQYF
TRBJ2-5 | TRBV14 | CASSQEYAGVAEETQYF
TRBJ1-5 | TRBV28 | CASSSGQSISNQPQHF
TRBJ1-1 | TRBV30 | CAWNPKDIMNTEAFF
TRBJ1-2 | TRBV5-8 | CASSLGGSDGYTF
TRBJ1-2 | TRBV10-3 | CAISGPHPRGLNYGYTF
TRBJ2-7 | TRBV6-2/TRBV6-3 | CASSYSIQGVYEQYF
TRBJ2-3 | TRBV20-1 | CSARSAVASTDTQYF
TRBJ2-7 | TRBV7-9 | CASTPLWSDIYEQYF